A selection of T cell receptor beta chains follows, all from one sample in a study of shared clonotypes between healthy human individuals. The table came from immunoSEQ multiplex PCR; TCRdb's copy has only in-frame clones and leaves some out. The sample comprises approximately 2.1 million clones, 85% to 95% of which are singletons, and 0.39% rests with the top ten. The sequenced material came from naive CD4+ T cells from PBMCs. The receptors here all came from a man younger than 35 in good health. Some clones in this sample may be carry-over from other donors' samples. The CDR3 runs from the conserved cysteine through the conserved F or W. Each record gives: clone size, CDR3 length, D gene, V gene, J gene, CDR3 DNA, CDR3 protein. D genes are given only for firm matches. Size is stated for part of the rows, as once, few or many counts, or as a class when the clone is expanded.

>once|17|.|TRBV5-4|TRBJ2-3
TGTGCCAGCAGCTTCGGTGGCTCCTTAGCCGGGGTGGATACGCAGTATTTT
CASSFGGSLAGVDTQYF
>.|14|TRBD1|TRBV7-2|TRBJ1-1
TGTGCCAGCAGCTTGGACAGGAAAAACACTGAAGCTTTCTTT
CASSLDRKNTEAFF
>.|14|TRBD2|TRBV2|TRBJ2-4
TGTGCCAGCAGAGCCGGGAGGGCCAAAAACATTCAGTACTTC
CASRAGRAKNIQYF
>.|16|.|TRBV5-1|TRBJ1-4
TGCGCCAGCAGCCTGGCATTGCAGCGGGCCAATGAAAAACTGTTTTTT
CASSLALQRANEKLFF
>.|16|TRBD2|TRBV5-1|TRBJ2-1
TGCGCCAGCAGCGAACTTTCTAGCGGATCCTACAATGAGCAGTTCTTC
CASSELSSGSYNEQFF
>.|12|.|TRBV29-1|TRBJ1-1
TGCAGCGTTGAGGGTGAAGGGACTGAAGCTTTCTTT
CSVEGEGTEAFF
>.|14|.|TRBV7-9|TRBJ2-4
TGTGCCAGCAGCTCCGACTCCTCCCGGAGCATTCAGTACTTC
CASSSDSSRSIQYF
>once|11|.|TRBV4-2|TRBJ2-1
TGTGCCAGCAGCTTAAACGATGAGCAGTTCTTC
CASSLNDEQFF
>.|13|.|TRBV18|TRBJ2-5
TGTGCCAGCTCACCCACTCAACGAGAGACCCAGTACTTC
CASSPTQRETQYF
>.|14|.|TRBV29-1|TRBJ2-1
TGCAGCGCTCGCCCGGGCGGGCCGTACAATGAGCAGTTCTTC
CSARPGGPYNEQFF
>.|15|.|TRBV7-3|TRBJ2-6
TGTGCCAGCAGCTTGGGAGGATCTGGGGCCAACGTCCTGACTTTC
CASSLGGSGANVLTF
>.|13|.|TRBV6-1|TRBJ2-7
TGTGCCAGCAAGTGGACGGTATTTTACGAGCAGTACTTC
CASKWTVFYEQYF
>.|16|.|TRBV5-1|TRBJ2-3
TGCGCCAGCAGCTCCCTAAGAGAGGGAGCGACAGATACGCAGTATTTT
CASSSLREGATDTQYF
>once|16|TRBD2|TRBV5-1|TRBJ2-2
TGCGCCAGCAGCTGGCTAGCGGGAGACTATACCGGGGAGCTGTTTTTT
CASSWLAGDYTGELFF
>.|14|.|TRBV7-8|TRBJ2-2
TGTGCCATTTCGCCAGGGAGGAACACCGGGGAGCTGTTTTTT
CAISPGRNTGELFF
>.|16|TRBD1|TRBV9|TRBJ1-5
TGTGCCAGCAGCGCGGGACAGGGGAGTCGGAATCAGCCCCAGCATTTT
CASSAGQGSRNQPQHF
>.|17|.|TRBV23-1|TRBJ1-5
TGCGCCAGCAGTCACCTCGGGGACTTCCCGAGGGGTCAGCCCCAGCATTTT
CASSHLGDFPRGQPQHF
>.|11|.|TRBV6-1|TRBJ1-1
TGTGCCAGCAGTGAACTGGGTGAAGCTTTCTTT
CASSELGEAFF
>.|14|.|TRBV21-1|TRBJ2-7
TGTGCCAGAGATCAGGGCGAAGCCACCTACGAGCAGTACTTC
CARDQGEATYEQYF
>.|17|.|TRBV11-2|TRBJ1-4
TGTGCCAGCAGCTTTAGGGGCATACAGGGAATTAATGAAAAACTGTTTTTT
CASSFRGIQGINEKLFF
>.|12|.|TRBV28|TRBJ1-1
TGTGCCACCACCCGGTCGGGGACTGAAGCTTTCTTT
CATTRSGTEAFF
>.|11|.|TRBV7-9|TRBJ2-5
TGTGCCAGCAGCTCGGGAGAGACCCAGTACTTC
CASSSGETQYF
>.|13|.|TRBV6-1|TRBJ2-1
TGTGCCAGCAGTGGGACAGCCTACAATGAGCAGTTCTTC
CASSGTAYNEQFF
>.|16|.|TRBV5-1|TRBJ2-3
TGCGCCAGCAGCTCAGCCGTAGCGGCGAGCACAGATACGCAGTATTTT
CASSSAVAASTDTQYF
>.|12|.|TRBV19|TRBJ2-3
TGTGCCAGTAGTATTTGGGCAGATACGCAGTATTTT
CASSIWADTQYF
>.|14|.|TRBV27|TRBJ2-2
TGTGCCAGCAGTACCCGGGACGGGACCGGGGAGCTGTTTTTT
CASSTRDGTGELFF
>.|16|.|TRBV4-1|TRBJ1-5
TGCGCCAGCAGCCGCCAAATTCTGCGGTTAGGTCAGCCCCAGCATTTT
CASSRQILRLGQPQHF
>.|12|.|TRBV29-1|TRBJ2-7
TGCAGCGTTGAGACACCGTCCTACGAGCAGTACTTC
CSVETPSYEQYF
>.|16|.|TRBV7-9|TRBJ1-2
TGTGCCAGCAGCACCCGGGGCGACAGGCCCGGCTATGGCTACACCTTC
CASSTRGDRPGYGYTF
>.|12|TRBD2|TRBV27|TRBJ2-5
TGTGCCAGCCGAGGGAGGGGTACGACCCAGTACTTC
CASRGRGTTQYF
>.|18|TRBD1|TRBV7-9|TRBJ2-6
TGTGCCAGCAGCTTATCTACAGGGGCCCCCTCTGGGGCCAACGTCCTGACTTTC
CASSLSTGAPSGANVLTF
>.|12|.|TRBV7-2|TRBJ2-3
TGTGCCAGCAGCTTCATAGCAGATACGCAGTATTTT
CASSFIADTQYF
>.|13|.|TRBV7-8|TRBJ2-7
TGTGCCAGCAGCCTACTACAGGGCTACGAGCAGTACTTC
CASSLLQGYEQYF